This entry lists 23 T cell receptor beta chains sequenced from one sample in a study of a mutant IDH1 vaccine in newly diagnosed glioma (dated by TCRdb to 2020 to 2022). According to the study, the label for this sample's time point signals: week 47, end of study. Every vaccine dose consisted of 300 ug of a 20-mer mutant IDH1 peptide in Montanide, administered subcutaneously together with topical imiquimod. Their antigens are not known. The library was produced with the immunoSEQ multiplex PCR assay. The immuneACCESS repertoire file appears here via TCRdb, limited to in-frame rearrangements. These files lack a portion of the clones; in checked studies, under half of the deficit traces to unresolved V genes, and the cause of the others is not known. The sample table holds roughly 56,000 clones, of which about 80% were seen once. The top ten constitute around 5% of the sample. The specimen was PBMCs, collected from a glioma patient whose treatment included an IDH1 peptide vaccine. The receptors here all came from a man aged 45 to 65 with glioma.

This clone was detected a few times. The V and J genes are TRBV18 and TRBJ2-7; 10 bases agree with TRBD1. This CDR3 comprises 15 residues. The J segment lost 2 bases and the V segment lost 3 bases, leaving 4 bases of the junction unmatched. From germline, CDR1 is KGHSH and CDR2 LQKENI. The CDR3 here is CASSPPGTGAYEQYF. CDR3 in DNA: TGTGCCAGCTCACCGCCCGGGACAGGGGCCTACGAGCAGTACTTC.

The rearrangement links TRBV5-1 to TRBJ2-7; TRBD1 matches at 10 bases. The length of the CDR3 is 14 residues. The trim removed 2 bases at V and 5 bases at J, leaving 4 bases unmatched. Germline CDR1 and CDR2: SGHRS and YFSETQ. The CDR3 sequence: CASSFGQGGHEQYF. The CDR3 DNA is TGCGCCAGCAGCTTCGGACAGGGGGGACACGAGCAGTACTTC.

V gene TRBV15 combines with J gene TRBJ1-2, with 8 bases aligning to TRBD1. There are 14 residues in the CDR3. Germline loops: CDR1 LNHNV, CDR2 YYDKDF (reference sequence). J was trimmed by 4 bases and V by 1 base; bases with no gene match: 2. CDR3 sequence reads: CATSRVGTGYGYTF. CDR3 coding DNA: TGTGCCACCAGCAGAGTGGGGACAGGCTATGGCTACACCTTC. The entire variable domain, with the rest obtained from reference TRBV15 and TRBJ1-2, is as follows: DAMVIQNPRYQVTQFGKPVTLSCSQTLNHNVMYWYQQKSSQAPKLLFHYYDKDFNNEADTPDNFQSRRPNTSFCFLDIRSPGLGDTAMYLCATSRVGTGYGYTFGSGTRLTVV.

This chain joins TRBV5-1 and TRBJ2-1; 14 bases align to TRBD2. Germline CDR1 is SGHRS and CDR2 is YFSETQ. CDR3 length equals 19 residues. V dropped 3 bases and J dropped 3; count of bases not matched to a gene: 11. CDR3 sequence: CASSSEGGLAGERYNEQFF. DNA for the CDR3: TGCGCCAGCAGCTCTGAGGGGGGACTAGCGGGGGAGCGCTACAATGAGCAGTTCTTC.

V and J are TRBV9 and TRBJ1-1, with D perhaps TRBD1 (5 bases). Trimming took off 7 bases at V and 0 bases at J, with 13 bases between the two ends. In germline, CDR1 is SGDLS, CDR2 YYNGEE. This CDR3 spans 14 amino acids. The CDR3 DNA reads TGTGCCAGCTCCCAGGGTTGGGTGAACACTGAAGCTTTCTTT. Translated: CASSQGWVNTEAFF. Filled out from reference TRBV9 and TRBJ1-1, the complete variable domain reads DSGVTQTPKHLITATGQRVTLRCSPRSGDLSVYWYQQSLDQGLQFLIQYYNGEERAKGNILERFSAQQFPDLHSELNLSSLELGDSALYFCASSQGWVNTEAFFGQGTRLTVV.

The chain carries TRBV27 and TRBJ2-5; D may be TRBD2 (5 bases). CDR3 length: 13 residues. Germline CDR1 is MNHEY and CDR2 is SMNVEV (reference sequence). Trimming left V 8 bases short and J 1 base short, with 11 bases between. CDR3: CASAYGSQETQYF. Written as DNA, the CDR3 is TGTGCCAGCGCCTATGGGAGCCAAGAGACCCAGTACTTC.

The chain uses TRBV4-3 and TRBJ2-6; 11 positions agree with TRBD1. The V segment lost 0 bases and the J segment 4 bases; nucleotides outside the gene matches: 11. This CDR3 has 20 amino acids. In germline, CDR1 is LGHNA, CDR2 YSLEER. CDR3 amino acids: CASSQDLRTGGPSGANVLTF. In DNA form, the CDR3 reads TGCGCCAGCAGCCAAGATTTAAGGACAGGGGGCCCATCCGGGGCCAACGTCCTGACTTTC.

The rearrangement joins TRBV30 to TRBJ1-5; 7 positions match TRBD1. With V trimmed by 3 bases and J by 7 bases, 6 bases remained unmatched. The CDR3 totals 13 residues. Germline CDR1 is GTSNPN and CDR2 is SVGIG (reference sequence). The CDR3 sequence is CAWSRDSDQPQHF. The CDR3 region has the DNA TGTGCCTGGAGCCGGGACAGCGACCAGCCCCAGCATTTT.

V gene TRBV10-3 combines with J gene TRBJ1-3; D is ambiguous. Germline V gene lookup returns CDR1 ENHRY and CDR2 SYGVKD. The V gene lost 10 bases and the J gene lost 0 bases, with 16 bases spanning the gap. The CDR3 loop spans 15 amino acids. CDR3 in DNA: TGTGCCACGACCAACGGCAGGTACTCTGGAAACACCATATATTTT. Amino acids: CATTNGRYSGNTIYF.

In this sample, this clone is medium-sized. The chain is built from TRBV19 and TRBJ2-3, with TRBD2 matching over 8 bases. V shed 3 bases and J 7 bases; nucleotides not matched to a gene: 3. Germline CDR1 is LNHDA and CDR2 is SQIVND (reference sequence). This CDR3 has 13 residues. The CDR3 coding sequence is TGTGCCAGTAGTATCGGCGGGGGGAATACGCAGTATTTT. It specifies CASSIGGGNTQYF. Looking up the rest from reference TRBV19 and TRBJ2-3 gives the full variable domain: DGGITQSPKYLFRKEGQNVTLSCEQNLNHDAMYWYRQDPGQGLRLIYYSQIVNDFQKGDIAEGYSVSREKKESFPLTVTSAQKNPTAFYLCASSIGGGNTQYFGPGTRLTVL.

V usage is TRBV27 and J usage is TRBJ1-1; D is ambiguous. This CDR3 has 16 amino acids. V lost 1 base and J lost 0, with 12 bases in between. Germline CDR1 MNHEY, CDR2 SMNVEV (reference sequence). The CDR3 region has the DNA TGTGCCAGCAGTTTATTCTCCGGGAGAATGAACACTGAAGCTTTCTTT. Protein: CASSLFSGRMNTEAFF.

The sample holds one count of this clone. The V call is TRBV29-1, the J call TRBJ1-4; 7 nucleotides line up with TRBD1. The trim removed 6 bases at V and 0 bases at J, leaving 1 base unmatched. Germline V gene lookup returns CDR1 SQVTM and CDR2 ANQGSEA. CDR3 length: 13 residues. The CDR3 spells CSVTGATNEKLFF. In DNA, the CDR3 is TGCAGCGTAACAGGGGCAACTAATGAAAAACTGTTTTTT.

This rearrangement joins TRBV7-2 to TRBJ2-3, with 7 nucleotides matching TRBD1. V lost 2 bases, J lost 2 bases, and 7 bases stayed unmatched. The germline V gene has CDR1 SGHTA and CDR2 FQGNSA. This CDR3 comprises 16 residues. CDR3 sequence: CASSLRGGRDTDTQYF. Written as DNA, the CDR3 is TGTGCCAGCAGCTTAAGAGGGGGCCGAGACACAGATACGCAGTATTTT.

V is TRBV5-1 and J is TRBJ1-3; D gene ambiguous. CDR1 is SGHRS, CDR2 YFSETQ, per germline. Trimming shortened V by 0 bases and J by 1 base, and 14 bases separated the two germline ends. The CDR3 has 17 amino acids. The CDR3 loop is CASSLVAGWGSGNTIYF. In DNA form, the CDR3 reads TGCGCCAGCAGCTTGGTGGCAGGCTGGGGTTCTGGAAACACCATATATTTT. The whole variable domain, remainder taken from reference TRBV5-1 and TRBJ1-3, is KAGVTQTPRYLIKTRGQQVTLSCSPISGHRSVSWYQQTPGQGLQFLFEYFSETQRNKGNFPGRFSGRQFSNSRSEMNVSTLELGDSALYLCASSLVAGWGSGNTIYFGEGSWLTVV.

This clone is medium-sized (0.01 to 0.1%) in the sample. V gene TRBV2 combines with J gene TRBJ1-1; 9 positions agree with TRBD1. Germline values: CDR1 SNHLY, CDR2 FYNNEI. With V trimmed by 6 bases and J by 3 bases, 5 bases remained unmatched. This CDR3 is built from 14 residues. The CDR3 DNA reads TGTGCCAGCAGAGGACAGGGGAGGGACACTGAAGCTTTCTTT. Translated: CASRGQGRDTEAFF.

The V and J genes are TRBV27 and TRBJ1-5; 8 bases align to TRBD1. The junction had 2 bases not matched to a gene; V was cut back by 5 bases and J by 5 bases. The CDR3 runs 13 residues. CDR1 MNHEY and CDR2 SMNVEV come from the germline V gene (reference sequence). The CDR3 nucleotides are TGTGCCAGCAGTGACAGGGGACATCAGCCCCAGCATTTT. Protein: CASSDRGHQPQHF.

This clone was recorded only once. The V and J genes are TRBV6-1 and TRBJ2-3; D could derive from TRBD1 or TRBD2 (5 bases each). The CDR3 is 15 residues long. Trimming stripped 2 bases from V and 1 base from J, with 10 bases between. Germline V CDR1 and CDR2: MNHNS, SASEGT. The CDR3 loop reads CASSESLGGTDTQYF. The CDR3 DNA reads TGTGCCAGCAGTGAAAGTTTGGGGGGCACAGATACGCAGTATTTT.

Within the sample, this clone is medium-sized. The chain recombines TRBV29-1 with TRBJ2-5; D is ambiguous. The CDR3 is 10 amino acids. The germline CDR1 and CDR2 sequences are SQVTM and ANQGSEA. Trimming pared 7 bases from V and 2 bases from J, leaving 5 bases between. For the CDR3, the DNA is TGCAGCGCGGTACAAGAGACCCAGTACTTC. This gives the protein CSAVQETQYF.

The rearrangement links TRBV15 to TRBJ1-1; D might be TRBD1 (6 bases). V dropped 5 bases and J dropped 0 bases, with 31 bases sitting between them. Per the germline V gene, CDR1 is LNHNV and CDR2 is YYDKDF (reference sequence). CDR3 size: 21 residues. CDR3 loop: CATSRARIVIRDTLLNTEAFF. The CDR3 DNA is TGTGCCACCAGCCGCGCCCGAATCGTAATCCGGGACACCCTCTTGAACACTGAAGCTTTCTTT.

Here the CDR3 reads CASSGARGPQTQYF. CDR3 nucleotide sequence: TGTGCCAGCAGCGGTGCTCGGGGGCCACAGACCCAGTACTTC. The chain employs TRBV7-2 and TRBJ2-5; either TRBD1 or TRBD2 may supply D (6 bases each). Trimming removed 5 bases at V and 6 bases at J, with 16 bases between. Looked up from germline, CDR1 is SGHTA and CDR2 is FQGNSA. The CDR3 length is 14 residues.

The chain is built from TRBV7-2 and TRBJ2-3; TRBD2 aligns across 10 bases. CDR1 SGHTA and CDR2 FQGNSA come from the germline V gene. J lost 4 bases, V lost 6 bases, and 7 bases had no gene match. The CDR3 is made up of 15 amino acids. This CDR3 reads CASSISGGASDTQYF. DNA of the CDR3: TGTGCCAGCAGTATAAGCGGGGGGGCCTCAGATACGCAGTATTTT.

CDR3 residues: CASSVGKGHYNEQFF. CDR3 nucleotides: TGTGCCAGCAGCGTAGGAAAGGGCCATTACAATGAGCAGTTCTTC. The V call is TRBV9, the J call TRBJ2-1; D is ambiguous. V was pared by 0 bases and J by 4 bases, with 11 bases between. Germline CDR1 is SGDLS and CDR2 is YYNGEE. The CDR3 covers 15 residues. The full variable domain, its missing parts supplied by reference TRBV9 and TRBJ2-1, is DSGVTQTPKHLITATGQRVTLRCSPRSGDLSVYWYQQSLDQGLQFLIQYYNGEERAKGNILERFSAQQFPDLHSELNLSSLELGDSALYFCASSVGKGHYNEQFFGPGTRLTVL.

The CDR3 sequence: CASSPSSAGEQYF. The CDR3 DNA is TGTGCCAGCTCACCGTCGAGCGCGGGAGAGCAGTACTTC. The rearrangement links TRBV18 to TRBJ2-7; tentative D call: TRBD2 (6 bases). The CDR3 length is 13 residues. Trimming removed 3 bases from V and 7 bases from J, with 13 bases in between. Germline V CDR1 and CDR2: KGHSH, LQKENI. Complete variable domain (other parts from reference TRBV18 and TRBJ2-7): NAGVMQNPRHLVRRRGQEARLRCSPMKGHSHVYWYRQLPEEGLKFMVYLQKENIIDESGMPKERFSAEFPKEGPSILRIQQVVRGDSAAYFCASSPSSAGEQYFGPGTRLTVT.